Presented here are 14 T cell receptor beta chains from one specimen sequenced in a study of CD8 T cells in Susac syndrome. It was with random hexamers that about 0.45 to 1 ug RNA was reverse transcribed. Each CDR3 protein gets one entry after TCRdb re-called the immunoSEQ multiplex PCR reads with MiXCR. The sample consists of some 180,000 distinct CDR3 sequences, over 90% of them appearing once. The sequenced material came from CD4+ T cells from PBMCs. These receptors all come from a human donor with Susac syndrome.

The chain joins TRBV4-3 to TRBJ2-6, with no clear D. The CDR3 is 17 amino acids. Germline CDR1 and CDR2: LGHNA and YSLEER. V was pared by 4 bases and J by 0 bases, with 13 bases between. CDR3 DNA sequence: TGCGCCAGCAGCCGGACCGGCGTCAGCTCTGGGGCCAACGTCCTGACTTTC. As protein: CASSRTGVSSGANVLTF.

V is TRBV2 and J is TRBJ1-2, with TRBD1 as a possible D gene (5 bases). Trimming took 4 bases from V and 3 from J, leaving 12 bases between them. Germline values: CDR1 SNHLY, CDR2 FYNNEI. The CDR3 runs 14 residues. CDR3 sequence (DNA): TGTGCCAGCAGTGTTTCTCAGGGAGACTATGGCTACACCTTC. This sequence encodes CASSVSQGDYGYTF.

The CDR3 nucleotides read TGCAGTGCTTCCCCCCCATTGTTAAATAATAACTATGGCTACACCTTC. Its protein is CSASPPLLNNNYGYTF. The chain uses TRBV20-1 and TRBJ1-2; D is uncertain. CDR1 and CDR2 from the germline V gene are DFQATT and SNEGSKA (reference sequence). Between the trimmed V and J ends, which lost 5 bases and 1 base, there was a span of 20 bases. This CDR3 is built from 16 residues.

This chain links TRBV30 with TRBJ1-2, with D uncertain. Between the trimmed V and J ends, which lost 2 bases and 8 bases, there was a span of 9 bases. Germline lookup yields CDR1 GTSNPN and CDR2 SVGIG (reference sequence). The CDR3 runs to 11 residues. The CDR3 DNA follows: TGTGCCTGGAGTAACCGCTGGGGCTACACCTTC. Translating it yields CAWSNRWGYTF.

The V gene is TRBV5-1, the J gene TRBJ2-7; D assignment may be TRBD1 or TRBD2 (6 bases each). CDR3 length: 16 amino acids. Germline CDR1 SGHRS, CDR2 YFSETQ. Between the trimmed V and J ends, which lost 0 bases and 5 bases, there was a span of 18 bases. CDR3 protein: CASSLGRGQGMNEQYF. In nucleotides, the CDR3 is TGCGCCAGCAGCTTGGGCCGGGGGCAGGGGATGAACGAGCAGTACTTC.

This clonotype was seen a single time. The rearrangement uses TRBV2 and TRBJ2-5, with D possibly being TRBD1 (6 bases). The ends were cut back, 2 bases at V and 1 base at J, with 8 bases in the middle. Germline CDR1 is SNHLY and CDR2 is FYNNEI. This CDR3 is built from 14 residues. The CDR3 bases are TGTGCCAGCAGTGAATGGGACACCCAAGAGACCCAGTACTTC. It specifies CASSEWDTQETQYF.

V gene TRBV7-8 combines with J gene TRBJ1-5; D remains unclear. V lost 1 base, J lost 4 bases, and 11 bases lay in between. The length of the CDR3 is 15 residues. Per the germline V gene, CDR1 is SGHVS and CDR2 is FQNEAQ. CDR3 amino acids: CASSLVSQHNQPQHF. CDR3 DNA sequence: TGTGCCAGCAGCTTAGTATCGCAGCATAATCAGCCCCAGCATTTT.

In this sample, this clonotype turned up once. The V gene is TRBV11-2, the J gene TRBJ1-1; D might be TRBD1 (6 bases). The CDR3 sequence is 14 residues long. The germline V and J ends were trimmed by 5 bases and 5 bases, with 15 bases remaining between them. Germline V gene data show CDR1 as SGHAT and CDR2 as FQNNGV. This CDR3 reads CASSRQGIGTEAFF. As DNA, the CDR3 is TGTGCCAGCAGCCGGCAGGGGATAGGAACTGAAGCTTTCTTT. The variable domain in full, completed from reference TRBV11-2 and TRBJ1-1, reads EAGVAQSPRYKIIEKRQSVAFWCNPISGHATLYWYQQILGQGPKLLIQFQNNGVVDDSQLPKDRFSAERLKGVDSTLKIQPAKLEDSAVYLCASSRQGIGTEAFFGQGTRLTVV.

J is TRBJ2-7 and V is TRBV5-1; 15 bases map to TRBD2. The V segment lost 4 bases and the J segment 4 bases; nucleotides outside the gene matches: 9. In germline, CDR1 is SGHRS, CDR2 YFSETQ. The CDR3 loop spans 17 amino acids. The CDR3 DNA sequence: TGCGCCAGCAGCCGCGGGACTAGCGGGGGGCTGGCGTACGAGCAGTACTTC. This sequence encodes CASSRGTSGGLAYEQYF.

The gene calls are TRBV6-2 or TRBV6-3 and TRBJ1-2, with D possibly being TRBD1 (6 bases). The CDR3 has 14 amino acids. The germline V and J ends were trimmed by 2 bases and 7 bases, with 14 bases remaining between them. CDR1 MNHEY and CDR2 SVGEGT come from the germline V gene. This chain's CDR3 is CASSYASGDGGYTF. DNA of the CDR3: TGTGCCAGCAGTTACGCCTCAGGGGACGGTGGCTACACCTTC.

The rearrangement joins TRBV10-3 to TRBJ2-7; D not resolved. The CDR3 runs to 14 residues. Germline V gene sequence: CDR1 ENHRY, CDR2 SYGVKD. V lost 3 bases and J 3 bases, leaving 12 bases between the germline ends. Here the CDR3 reads CAISEGQADYEQYF. CDR3 sequence (DNA): TGTGCCATCAGTGAAGGTCAGGCGGACTACGAGCAGTACTTC.

The chain has TRBV11-3 and TRBJ2-3; D is uncertain. The germline V gene encodes CDR1 SGHNT and CDR2 YENEEA. The CDR3 consists of 14 residues. V was clipped by 1 base and J by 4 bases, with 9 bases between them. DNA for the CDR3: TGTGCCAGCAGCTTAGGTTCGATATCAGATACGCAGTATTTT. Its translation: CASSLGSISDTQYF.

This clonotype was observed a single time. The gene calls are TRBV6-5 and TRBJ1-6; TRBD1 aligns across 9 bases. V shed 6 bases and J 10 bases; nucleotides not matched to a gene: 10. CDR3 size: 15 residues. Germline lookup yields CDR1 MNHEY and CDR2 SVGAGI. CDR3 nucleotides: TGTGCCAGCAGCCGGCGGGGACAGGGCGGCTCACCCCTCCACTTT. Its translation: CASSRRGQGGSPLHF.

The chain recombines TRBV9 with TRBJ2-3; 7 bases match TRBD2. The CDR3 loop spans 16 amino acids. From germline, CDR1 is SGDLS and CDR2 YYNGEE. Germline trimming cut 0 bases from V and 1 base from J; bases unmatched to any gene: 5. CDR3 amino acids: CASSVAPSGGTDTQYF. The CDR3 region has the DNA TGTGCCAGCAGCGTAGCTCCTAGCGGAGGCACAGATACGCAGTATTTT.